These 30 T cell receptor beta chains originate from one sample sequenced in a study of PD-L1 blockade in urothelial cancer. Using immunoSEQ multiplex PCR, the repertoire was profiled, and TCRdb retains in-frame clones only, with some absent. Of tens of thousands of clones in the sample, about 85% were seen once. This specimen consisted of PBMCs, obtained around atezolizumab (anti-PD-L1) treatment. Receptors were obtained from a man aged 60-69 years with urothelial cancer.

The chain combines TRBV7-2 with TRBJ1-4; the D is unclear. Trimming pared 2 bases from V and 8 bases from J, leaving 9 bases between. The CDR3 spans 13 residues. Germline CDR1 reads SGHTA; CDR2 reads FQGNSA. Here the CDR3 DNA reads TGTGCCAGCAGCTTACTAATGCGAGAAAAACTGTTTTTT. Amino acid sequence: CASSLLMREKLFF.

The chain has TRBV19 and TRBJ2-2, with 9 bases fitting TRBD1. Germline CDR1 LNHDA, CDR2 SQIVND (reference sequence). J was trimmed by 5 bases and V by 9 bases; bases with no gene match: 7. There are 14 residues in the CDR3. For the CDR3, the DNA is TGTGCCAGACTACAGGGGGCCAGGACCGGGGAGCTGTTTTTT. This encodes CARLQGARTGELFF.

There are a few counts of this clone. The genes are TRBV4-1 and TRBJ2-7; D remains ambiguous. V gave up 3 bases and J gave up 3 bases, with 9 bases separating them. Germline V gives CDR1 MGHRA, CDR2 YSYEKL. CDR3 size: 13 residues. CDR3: CASSQAHNYEQYF. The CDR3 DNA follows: TGCGCCAGCAGCCAGGCTCATAACTACGAGCAGTACTTC.

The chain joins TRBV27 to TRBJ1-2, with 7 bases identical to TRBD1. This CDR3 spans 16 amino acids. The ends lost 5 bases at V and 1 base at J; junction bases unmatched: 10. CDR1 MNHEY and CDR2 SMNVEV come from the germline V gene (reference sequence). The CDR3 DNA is TGTGCCAGCAGTACCCGGGACAGTTTCTTTAACTATGGCTACACCTTC. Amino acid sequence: CASSTRDSFFNYGYTF.

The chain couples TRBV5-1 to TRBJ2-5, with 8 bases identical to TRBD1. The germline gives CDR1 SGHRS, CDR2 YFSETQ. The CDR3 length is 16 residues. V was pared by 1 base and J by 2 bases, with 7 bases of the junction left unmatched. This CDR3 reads CASSLTTGTGQETQYF. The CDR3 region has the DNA TGCGCCAGCAGCTTGACCACCGGGACAGGTCAAGAGACCCAGTACTTC.

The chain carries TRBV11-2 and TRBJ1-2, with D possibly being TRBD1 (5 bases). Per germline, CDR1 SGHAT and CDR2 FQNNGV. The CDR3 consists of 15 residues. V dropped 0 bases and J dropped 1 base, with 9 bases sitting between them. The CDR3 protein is CASSLERGGNYGYTF. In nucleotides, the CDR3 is TGTGCCAGCAGCTTAGAGCGGGGGGGTAACTATGGCTACACCTTC.

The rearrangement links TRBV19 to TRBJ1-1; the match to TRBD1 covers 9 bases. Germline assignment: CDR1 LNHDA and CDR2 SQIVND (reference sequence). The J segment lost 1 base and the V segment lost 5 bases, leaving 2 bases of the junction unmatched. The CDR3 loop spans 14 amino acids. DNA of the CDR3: TGTGCCAGTAGTCGGACAGGGGAGAACACTGAAGCTTTCTTT. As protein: CASSRTGENTEAFF.

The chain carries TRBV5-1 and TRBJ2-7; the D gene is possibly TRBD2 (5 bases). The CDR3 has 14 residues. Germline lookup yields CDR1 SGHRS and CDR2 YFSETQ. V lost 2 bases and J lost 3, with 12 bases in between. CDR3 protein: CASSLGGGSYEQYF. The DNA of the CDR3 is TGCGCCAGCAGCTTAGGTGGAGGAAGCTACGAGCAGTACTTC.

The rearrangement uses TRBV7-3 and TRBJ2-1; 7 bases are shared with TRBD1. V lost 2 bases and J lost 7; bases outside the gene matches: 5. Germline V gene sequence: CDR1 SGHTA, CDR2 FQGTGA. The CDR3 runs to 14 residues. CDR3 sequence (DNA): TGTGCCAGCAGCTTATCGACAGGGACAAATGAGCAGTTCTTC. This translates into CASSLSTGTNEQFF.

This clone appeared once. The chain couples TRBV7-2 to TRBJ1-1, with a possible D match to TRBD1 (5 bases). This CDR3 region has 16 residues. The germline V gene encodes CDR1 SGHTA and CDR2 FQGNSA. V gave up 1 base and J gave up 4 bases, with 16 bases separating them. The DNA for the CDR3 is TGTGCCAGCAGCTTAGTGCCAGCTCGAAGGGGCACTGAAGCTTTCTTT. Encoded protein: CASSLVPARRGTEAFF.

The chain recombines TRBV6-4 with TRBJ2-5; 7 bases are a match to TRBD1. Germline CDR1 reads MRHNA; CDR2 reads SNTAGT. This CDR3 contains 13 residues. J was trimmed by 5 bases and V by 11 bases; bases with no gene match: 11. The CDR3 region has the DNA TGTGCCGCCCAGGACAGGAAAGGGGAGACCCAGTACTTC. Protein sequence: CAAQDRKGETQYF.

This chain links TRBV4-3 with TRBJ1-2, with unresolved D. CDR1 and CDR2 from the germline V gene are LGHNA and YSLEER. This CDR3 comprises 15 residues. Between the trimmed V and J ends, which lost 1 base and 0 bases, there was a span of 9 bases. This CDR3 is CASSQGTATNYGYTF. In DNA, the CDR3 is TGCGCCAGCAGCCAAGGAACAGCTACTAACTATGGCTACACCTTC.

CDR3 DNA sequence: TGCAGCGTTGGGACAGACTACGAGCAGTACTTC. It encodes CSVGTDYEQYF. The V call is TRBV29-1, the J call TRBJ2-7, with D possibly matching TRBD1 (6 bases). Germline values: CDR1 SQVTM, CDR2 ANQGSEA. CDR3 length: 11 residues. Between the trimmed V and J ends, which lost 4 bases and 3 bases, there was a span of 7 bases.

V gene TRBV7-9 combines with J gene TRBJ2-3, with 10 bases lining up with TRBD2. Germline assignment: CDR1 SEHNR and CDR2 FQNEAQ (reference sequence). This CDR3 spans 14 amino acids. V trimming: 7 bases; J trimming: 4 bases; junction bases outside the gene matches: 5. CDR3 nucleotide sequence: TGTGCCAGCATTCAGCGGGGGGGCGCAGATACGCAGTATTTT. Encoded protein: CASIQRGGADTQYF.

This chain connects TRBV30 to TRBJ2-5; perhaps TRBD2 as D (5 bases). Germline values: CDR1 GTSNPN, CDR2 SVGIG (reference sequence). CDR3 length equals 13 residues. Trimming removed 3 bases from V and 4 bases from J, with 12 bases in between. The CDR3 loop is CAWSELLGETQYF. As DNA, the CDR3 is TGTGCCTGGAGCGAGTTACTAGGAGAGACCCAGTACTTC.

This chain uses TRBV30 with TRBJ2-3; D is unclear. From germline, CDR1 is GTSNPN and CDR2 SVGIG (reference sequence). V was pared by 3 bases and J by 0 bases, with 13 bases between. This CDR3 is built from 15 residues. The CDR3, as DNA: TGTGCCTGGAGCACCGGGTCTTCTAGCACAGATACGCAGTATTTT. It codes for CAWSTGSSSTDTQYF.

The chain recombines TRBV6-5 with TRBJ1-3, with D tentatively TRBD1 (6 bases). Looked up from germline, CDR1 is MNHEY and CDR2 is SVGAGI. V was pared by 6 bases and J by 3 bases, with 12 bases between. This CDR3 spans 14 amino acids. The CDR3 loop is CASSVGQLGNTIYF. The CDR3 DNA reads TGTGCCAGCAGCGTTGGACAGCTTGGAAACACCATATATTTT.

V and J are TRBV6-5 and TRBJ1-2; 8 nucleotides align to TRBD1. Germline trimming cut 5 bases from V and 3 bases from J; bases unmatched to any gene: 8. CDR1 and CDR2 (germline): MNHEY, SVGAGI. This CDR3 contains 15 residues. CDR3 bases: TGTGCCAGCAGTCAAGACAGGGGAGTGGACTATGGCTACACCTTC. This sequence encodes CASSQDRGVDYGYTF.

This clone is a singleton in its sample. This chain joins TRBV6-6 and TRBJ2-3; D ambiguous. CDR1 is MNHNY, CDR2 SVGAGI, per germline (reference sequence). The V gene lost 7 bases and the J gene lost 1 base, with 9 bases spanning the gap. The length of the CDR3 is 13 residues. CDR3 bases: TGTGCCAGCACCCAACGGGGCACAGATACGCAGTATTTT. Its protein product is CASTQRGTDTQYF.

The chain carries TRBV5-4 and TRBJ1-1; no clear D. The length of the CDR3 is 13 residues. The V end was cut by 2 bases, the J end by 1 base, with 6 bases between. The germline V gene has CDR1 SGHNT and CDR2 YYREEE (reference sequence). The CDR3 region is CASSFSRNTEAFF. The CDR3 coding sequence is TGTGCCAGCAGCTTTTCCAGGAACACTGAAGCTTTCTTT.

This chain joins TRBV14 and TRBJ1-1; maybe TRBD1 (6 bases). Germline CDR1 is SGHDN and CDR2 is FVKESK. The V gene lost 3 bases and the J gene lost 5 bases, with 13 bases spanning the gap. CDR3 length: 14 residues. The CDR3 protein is CASSHNRVGTEAFF. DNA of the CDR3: TGTGCCAGCAGCCACAACAGGGTTGGGACTGAAGCTTTCTTT.

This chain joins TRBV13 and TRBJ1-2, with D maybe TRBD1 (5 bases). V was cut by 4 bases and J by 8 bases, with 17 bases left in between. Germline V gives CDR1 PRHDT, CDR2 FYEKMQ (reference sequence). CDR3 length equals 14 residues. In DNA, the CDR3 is TGTGCCAGCAGCTCCAGGGAAAGGGGAGGCGGCTACACCTTC. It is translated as CASSSRERGGGYTF.

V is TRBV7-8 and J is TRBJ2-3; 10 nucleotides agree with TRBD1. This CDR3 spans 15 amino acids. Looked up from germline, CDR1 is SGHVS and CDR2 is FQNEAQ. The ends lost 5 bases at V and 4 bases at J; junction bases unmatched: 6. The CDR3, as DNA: TGTGCCAGCAGCCCCCGGGACAGGGGCTCAGATACGCAGTATTTT. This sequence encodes CASSPRDRGSDTQYF.

In nucleotides, the CDR3 is TGTGCCAGCAGCCCAAGAGGGAGTAAAAATCAGCCCCAGCATTTT. Protein: CASSPRGSKNQPQHF. The V and J genes are TRBV6-1 and TRBJ1-5; no reliable D call. Trimming removed 6 bases at V and 4 bases at J, with 16 bases between. This CDR3 spans 15 amino acids. The V gene's germline CDR1 is MNHNS and CDR2 SASEGT.

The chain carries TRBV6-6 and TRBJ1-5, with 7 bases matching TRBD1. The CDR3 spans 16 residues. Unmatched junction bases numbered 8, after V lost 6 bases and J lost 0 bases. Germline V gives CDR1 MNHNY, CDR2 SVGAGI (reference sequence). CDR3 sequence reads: CASRLSGQNSNQPQHF. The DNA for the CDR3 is TGTGCCAGCAGGCTCTCGGGACAGAATAGCAATCAGCCCCAGCATTTT.

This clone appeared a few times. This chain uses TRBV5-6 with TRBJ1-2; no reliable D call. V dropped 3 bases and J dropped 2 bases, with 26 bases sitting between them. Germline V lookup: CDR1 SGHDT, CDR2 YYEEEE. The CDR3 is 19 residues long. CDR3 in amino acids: CASSSLRHSSGSGNYGYTF. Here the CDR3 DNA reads TGTGCCAGCAGCTCCCTTCGACATTCCTCCGGGAGTGGGAACTATGGCTACACCTTC.

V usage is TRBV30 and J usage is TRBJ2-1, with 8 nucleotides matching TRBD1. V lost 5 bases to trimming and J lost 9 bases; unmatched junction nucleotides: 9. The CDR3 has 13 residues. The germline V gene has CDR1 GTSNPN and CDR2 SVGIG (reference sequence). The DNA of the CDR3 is TGTGCCTGGTCGGACAGGGTTAAGGGTGAGCAGTTCTTC. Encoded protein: CAWSDRVKGEQFF.

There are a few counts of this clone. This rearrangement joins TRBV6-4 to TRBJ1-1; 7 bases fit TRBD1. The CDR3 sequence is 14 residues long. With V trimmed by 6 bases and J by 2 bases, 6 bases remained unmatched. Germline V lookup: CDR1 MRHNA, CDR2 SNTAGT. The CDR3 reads CASRTGESNTEAFF. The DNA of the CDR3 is TGTGCCAGCAGAACAGGGGAGAGTAACACTGAAGCTTTCTTT.

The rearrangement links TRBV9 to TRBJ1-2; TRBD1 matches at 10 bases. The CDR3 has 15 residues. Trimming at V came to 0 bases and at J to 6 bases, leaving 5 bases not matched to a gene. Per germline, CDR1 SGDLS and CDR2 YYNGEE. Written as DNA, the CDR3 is TGTGCCAGCAGCGTAGGGAGGGACAGGGGACATGGCTACACCTTC. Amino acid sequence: CASSVGRDRGHGYTF.

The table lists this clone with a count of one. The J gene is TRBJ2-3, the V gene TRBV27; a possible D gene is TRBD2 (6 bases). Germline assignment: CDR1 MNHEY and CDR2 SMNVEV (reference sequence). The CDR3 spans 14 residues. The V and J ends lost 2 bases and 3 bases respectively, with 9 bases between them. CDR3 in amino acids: CASSLVSGTDTQYF. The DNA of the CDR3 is TGTGCCAGCAGTTTAGTCAGCGGGACAGATACGCAGTATTTT.